This T cell receptor (beta chain) was observed in a study of beta chain features in type 1 diabetes. Investigators reverse transcribed all isolated RNA, so they sequenced expressed TCRB transcripts. Sequencing used immunoSEQ multiplex PCR; TCRdb keeps in-frame clones, though not all of them. The sample gives some 400,000 clones, more than 12% of which show up once; 0.019% is in the top ten. In this sample, this clone turned up a few times. Sequenced sample: naive CD4+ T cells from blood. This receptor was identified in a woman aged 18-29 years in good health.

The CDR3: CSAIQGGEYEQYF. DNA for the CDR3: TGCAGCGCTATACAGGGAGGGGAGTACGAGCAGTACTTC. V and J are TRBV29-1 and TRBJ2-7; D possibly corresponds to TRBD2 (7 bases). The germline V and J ends were trimmed by 7 bases and 4 bases, with 17 bases remaining between them. The CDR3 runs 13 residues. Germline values: CDR1 SQVTM, CDR2 ANQGSEA.